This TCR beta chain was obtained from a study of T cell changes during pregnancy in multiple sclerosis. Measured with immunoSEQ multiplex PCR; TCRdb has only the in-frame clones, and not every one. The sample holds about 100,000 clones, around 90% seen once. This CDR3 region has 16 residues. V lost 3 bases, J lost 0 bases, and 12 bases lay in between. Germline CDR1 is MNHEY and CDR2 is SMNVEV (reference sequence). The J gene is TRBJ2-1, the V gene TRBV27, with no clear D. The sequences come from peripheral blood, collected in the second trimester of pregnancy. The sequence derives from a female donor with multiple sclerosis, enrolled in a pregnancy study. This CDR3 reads CASSFTPLSSYNEQFF. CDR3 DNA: TGTGCCAGCAGTTTCACACCTCTTTCCTCCTACAATGAGCAGTTCTTC.